This T cell receptor beta chain was sequenced during a study of shared clonotypes between healthy human individuals. Study results and caveats: Non-shared clonotypes displayed generation probabilities falling below those of clonotypes present in all four donors.

Every donor was a Caucasian adult from Nashville, Tennessee. This CDR3 has 12 amino acids. Germline V lookup: CDR1 SQVTM, CDR2 ANQGSEA. Trimming stripped 6 bases from V and 1 base from J, with 10 bases between. TCRdb's copy holds only in-frame clones and misses some; the assay was immunoSEQ multiplex PCR. This table holds some 2,000,000 clones, around 95% found once. Worth noting for this clone: What it binds is not known.

The rearrangement joins TRBV29-1 to TRBJ2-7; D perhaps matches TRBD1 (6 bases). The sequencing input was naive CD4+ T cells sorted from blood. Documented subset: CD45RA+ positively selected. The receptor comes from a man between 18 and 29 years old in good health. CDR3 sequence: CSVYRASYEQYF. The CDR3 nucleotides are TGCAGCGTATACAGGGCGTCCTACGAGCAGTACTTC.